The entry that follows covers one TCR beta chain sequence. The antigen remains undetermined. The data derive from a study of shared clonotypes between healthy human individuals. Study information: Samples came from a couple of female and a few male donors aged 18 to 49. Findings of the study overall: Non-shared clonotypes had lower generation probabilities than clonotypes shared by all four sorted-subset donors.

Here immunoSEQ multiplex PCR was the method, and the copy in TCRdb shows in-frame clones only, minus some. This table holds just over 2,000,000 clones, roughly 94% found once. The study enrolled healthy HIV-negative adults without recent acute infections or vaccinations as donors. CDR1 and CDR2 (germline): MNHNS, SASEGT. CDR3 length: 14 amino acids. Trimming removed 3 bases from V and 2 bases from J; junction bases left unmatched: 4. This chain joins TRBV6-1 and TRBJ2-7; TRBD1 matches 7 bases. This receptor was identified in a young man in good health. What was sequenced was naive CD4+ T cells sorted from blood. Specified subset: CD45RA+ positively selected. CDR3 coding DNA: TGTGCCAGCAGTGATAGGACAGGAACCTACGAGCAGTACTTC. Residues: CASSDRTGTYEQYF.